This T cell receptor (beta chain) stems from a study of blood T cell repertoires in COVID-19. On the study more broadly: The study drew acute and convalescent COVID-19 samples from the United States, Italy and Spain. Nucleic acid was either cDNA or gDNA, and it came from T cells, B-cell-depleted T cells, or PBMCs.

This CDR3 has 14 amino acids. V lost 5 bases to trimming and J lost 9 bases, with 17 bases between them. CDR1 and CDR2 from the germline V gene are MDHEN and SYDVKM. The table came from immunoSEQ multiplex PCR; TCRdb's copy has only in-frame clones and leaves some out. The sample includes 150,000 to 200,000 clones, about 85% seen only once; the top ten take under 2.5%. This sequence was found in a man between 65 and 85 years old with active or convalescent COVID-19. The V gene is TRBV28, the J gene TRBJ1-5; D uncertain. Sequencing was done on a sample of peripheral blood. CDR3 residues: CASSPPRATTPQHF. In DNA, the CDR3 is TGTGCCAGCAGTCCCCCCCGAGCGACGACGCCCCAGCATTTT. The entire variable domain, with the rest obtained from reference TRBV28 and TRBJ1-5, is as follows: DVKVTQSSRYLVKRTGEKVFLECVQDMDHENMFWYRQDPGLGLRLIYFSYDVKMKEKGDIPEGYSVSREKKERFSLILESASTNQTSMYLCASSPPRATTPQHFGDGTRLSIL.